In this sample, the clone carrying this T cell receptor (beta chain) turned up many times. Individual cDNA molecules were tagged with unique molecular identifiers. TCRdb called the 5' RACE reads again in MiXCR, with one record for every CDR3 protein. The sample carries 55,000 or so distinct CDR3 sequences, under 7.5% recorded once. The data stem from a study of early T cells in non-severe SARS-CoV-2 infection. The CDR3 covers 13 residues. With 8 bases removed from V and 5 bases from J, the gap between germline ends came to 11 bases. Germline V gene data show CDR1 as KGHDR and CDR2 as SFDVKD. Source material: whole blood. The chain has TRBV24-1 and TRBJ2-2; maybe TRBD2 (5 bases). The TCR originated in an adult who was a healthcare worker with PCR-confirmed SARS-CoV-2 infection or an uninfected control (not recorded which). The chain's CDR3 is CATIEGVTGELFF. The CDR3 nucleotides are TGTGCCACCATTGAGGGAGTAACCGGGGAGCTGTTTTTT.